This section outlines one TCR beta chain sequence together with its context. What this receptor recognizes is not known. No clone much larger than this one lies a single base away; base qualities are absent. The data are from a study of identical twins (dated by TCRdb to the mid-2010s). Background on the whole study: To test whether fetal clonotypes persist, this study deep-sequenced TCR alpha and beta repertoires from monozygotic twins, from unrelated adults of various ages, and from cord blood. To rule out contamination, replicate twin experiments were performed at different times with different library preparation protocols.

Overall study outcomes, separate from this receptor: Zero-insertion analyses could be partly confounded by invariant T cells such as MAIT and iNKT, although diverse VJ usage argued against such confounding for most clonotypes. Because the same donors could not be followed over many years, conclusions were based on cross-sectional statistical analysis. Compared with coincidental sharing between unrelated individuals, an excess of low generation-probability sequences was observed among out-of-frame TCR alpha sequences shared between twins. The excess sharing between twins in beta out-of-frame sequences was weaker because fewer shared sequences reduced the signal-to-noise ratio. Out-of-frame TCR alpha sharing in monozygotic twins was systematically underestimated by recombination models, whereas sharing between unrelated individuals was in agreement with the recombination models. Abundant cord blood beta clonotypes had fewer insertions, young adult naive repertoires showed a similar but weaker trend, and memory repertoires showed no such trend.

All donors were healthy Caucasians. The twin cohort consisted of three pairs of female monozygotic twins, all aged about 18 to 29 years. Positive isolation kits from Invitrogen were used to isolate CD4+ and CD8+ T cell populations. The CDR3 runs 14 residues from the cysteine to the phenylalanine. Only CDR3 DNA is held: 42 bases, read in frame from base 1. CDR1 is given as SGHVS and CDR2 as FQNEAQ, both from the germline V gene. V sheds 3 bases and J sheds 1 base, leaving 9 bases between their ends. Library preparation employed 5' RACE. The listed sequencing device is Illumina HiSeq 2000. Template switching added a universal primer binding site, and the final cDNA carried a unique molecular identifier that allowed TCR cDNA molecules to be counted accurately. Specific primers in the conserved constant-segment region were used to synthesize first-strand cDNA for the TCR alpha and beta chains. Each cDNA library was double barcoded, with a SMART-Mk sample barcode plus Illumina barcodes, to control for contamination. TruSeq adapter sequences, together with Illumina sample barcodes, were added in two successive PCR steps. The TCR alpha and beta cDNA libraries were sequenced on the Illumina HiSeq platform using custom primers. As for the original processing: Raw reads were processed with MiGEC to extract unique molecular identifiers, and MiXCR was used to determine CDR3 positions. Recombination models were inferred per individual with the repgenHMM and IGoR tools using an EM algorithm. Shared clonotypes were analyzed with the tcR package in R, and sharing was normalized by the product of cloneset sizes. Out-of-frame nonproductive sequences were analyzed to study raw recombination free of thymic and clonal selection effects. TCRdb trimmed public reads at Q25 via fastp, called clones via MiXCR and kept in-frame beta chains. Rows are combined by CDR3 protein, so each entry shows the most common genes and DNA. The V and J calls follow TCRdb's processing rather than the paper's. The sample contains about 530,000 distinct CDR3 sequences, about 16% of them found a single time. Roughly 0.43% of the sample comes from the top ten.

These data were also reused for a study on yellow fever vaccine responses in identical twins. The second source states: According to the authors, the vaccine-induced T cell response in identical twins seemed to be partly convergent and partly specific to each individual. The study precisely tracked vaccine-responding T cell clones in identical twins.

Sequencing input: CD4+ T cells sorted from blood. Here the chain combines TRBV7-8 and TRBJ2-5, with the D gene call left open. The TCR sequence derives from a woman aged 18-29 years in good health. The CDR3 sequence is CASSFRSSQETQYF. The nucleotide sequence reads TGTGCCAGCAGCTTTCGGTCTAGCCAAGAGACCCAGTACTTC.